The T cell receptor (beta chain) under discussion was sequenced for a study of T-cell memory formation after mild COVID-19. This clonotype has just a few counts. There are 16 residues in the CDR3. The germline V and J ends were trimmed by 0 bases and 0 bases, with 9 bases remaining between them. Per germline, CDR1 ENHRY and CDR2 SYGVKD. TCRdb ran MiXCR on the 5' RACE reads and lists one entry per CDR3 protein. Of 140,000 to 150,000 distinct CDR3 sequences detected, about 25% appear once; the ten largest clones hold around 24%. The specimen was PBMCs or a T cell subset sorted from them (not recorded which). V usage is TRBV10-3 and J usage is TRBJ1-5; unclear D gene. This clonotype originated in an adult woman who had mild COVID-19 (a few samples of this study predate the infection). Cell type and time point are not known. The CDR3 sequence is CAISESGDYSNQPQHF. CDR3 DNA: TGTGCCATCAGTGAGTCCGGGGATTATAGCAATCAGCCCCAGCATTTT.